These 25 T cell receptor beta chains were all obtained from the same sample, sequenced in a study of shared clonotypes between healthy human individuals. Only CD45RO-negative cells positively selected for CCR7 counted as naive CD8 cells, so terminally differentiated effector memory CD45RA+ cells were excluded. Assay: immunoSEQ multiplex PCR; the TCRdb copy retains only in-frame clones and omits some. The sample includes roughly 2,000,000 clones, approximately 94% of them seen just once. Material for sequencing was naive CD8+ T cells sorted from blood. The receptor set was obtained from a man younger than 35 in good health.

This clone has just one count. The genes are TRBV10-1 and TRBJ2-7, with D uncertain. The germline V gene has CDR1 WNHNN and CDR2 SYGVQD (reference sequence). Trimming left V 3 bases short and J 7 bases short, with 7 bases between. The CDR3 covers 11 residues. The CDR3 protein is CASSDGREQYF. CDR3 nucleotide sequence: TGCGCCAGCAGTGACGGACGGGAGCAGTACTTC.

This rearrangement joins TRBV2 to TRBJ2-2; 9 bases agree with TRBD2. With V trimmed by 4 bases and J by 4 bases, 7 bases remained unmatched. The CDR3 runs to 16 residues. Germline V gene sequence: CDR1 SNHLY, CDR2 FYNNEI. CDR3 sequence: CASSVIAGEGTGELFF. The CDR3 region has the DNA TGTGCCAGCAGTGTCATAGCGGGGGAGGGCACCGGGGAGCTGTTTTTT.

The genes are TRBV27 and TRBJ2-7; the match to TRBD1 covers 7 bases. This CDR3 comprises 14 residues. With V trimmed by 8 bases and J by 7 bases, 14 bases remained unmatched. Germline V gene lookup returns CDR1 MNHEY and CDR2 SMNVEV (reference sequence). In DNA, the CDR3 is TGTGCCAGCCGAGAGCCGGGACAGTTGGAAGAGCAGTACTTC. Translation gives CASREPGQLEEQYF.

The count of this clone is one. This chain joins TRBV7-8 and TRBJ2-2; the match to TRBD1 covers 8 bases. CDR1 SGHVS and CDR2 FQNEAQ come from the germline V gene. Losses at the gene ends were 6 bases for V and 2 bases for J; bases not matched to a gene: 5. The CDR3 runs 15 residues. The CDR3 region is CASRQGALNTGELFF. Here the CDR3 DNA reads TGTGCCAGCAGGCAGGGGGCGTTAAACACCGGGGAGCTGTTTTTT.

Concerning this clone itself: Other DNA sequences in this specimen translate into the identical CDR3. CDR3: CASSVGTDNQPQHF. The CDR3 nucleotides read TGTGCCAGCAGCGTCGGGACGGATAATCAGCCCCAGCATTTT. The chain has TRBV9 and TRBJ1-5; a weak D match, TRBD1 (5 bases). The CDR3 length is 14 residues. The V end was cut by 2 bases, the J end by 4 bases, with 10 bases between. Per germline, CDR1 SGDLS and CDR2 YYNGEE.

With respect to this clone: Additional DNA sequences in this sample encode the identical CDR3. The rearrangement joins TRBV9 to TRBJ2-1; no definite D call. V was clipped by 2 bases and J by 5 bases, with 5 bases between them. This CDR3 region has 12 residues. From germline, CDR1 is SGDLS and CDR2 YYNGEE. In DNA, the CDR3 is TGTGCCAGCAGCGTGGACCACAATGAGCAGTTCTTC. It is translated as CASSVDHNEQFF.

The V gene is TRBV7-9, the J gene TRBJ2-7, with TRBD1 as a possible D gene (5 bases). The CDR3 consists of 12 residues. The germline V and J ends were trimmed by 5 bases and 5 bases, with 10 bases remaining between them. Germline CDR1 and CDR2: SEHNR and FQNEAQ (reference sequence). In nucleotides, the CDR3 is TGTGCCAGCAGCCCCAGACAGAACGAGCAGTACTTC. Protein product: CASSPRQNEQYF.

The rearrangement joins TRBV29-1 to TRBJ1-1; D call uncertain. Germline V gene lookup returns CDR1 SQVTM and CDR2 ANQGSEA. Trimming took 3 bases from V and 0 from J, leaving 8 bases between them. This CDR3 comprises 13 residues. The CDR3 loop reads CSVDGIMNTEAFF. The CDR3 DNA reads TGCAGCGTTGACGGTATCATGAACACTGAAGCTTTCTTT.

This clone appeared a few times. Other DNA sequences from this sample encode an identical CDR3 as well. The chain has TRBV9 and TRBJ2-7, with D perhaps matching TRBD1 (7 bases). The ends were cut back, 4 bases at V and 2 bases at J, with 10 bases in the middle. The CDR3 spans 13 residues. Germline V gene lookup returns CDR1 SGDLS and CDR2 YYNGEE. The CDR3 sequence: CASSPGGTYEQYF. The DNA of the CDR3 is TGTGCCAGCAGCCCAGGGGGGACCTACGAGCAGTACTTC.

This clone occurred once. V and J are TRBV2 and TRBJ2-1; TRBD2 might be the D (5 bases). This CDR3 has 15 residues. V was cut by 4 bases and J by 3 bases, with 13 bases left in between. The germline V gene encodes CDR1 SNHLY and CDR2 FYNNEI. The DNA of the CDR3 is TGTGCCAGCAGTGTAAGCGGAGACTACTACAATGAGCAGTTCTTC. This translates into CASSVSGDYYNEQFF.

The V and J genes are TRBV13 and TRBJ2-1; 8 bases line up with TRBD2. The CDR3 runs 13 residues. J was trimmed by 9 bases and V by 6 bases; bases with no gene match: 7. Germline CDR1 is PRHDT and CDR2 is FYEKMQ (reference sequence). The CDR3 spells CASRPGSGSEQFF. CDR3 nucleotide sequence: TGTGCCAGCAGGCCTGGGAGCGGGAGTGAGCAGTTCTTC.

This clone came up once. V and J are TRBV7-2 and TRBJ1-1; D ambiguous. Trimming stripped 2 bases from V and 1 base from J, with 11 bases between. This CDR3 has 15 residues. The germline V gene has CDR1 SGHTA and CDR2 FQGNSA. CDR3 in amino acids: CASSLNNGKNTEAFF. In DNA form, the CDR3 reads TGTGCCAGCAGCTTAAACAATGGGAAGAACACTGAAGCTTTCTTT.

The CDR3 DNA sequence: TGTGCCAGTAGCAAATACAACGTTCCTAGCAATCAGCCCCAGCATTTT. This translates into CASSKYNVPSNQPQHF. V and J are TRBV19 and TRBJ1-5; D remains unclear. The CDR3 extends over 16 amino acids. V dropped 6 bases and J dropped 0 bases, with 15 bases sitting between them. In germline, CDR1 is LNHDA, CDR2 SQIVND (reference sequence).

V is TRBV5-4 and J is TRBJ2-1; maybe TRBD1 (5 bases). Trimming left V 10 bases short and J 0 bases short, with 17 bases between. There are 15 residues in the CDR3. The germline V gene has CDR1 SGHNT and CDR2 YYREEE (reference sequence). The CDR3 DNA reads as TGTGCCCCCTCGAAGGGGCCTAGCTCCTACAATGAGCAGTTCTTC. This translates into CAPSKGPSSYNEQFF.

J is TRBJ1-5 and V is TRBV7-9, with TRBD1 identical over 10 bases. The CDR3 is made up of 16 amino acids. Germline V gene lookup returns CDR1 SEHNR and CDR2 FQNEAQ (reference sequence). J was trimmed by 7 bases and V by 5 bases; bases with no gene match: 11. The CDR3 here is CASSPLGTGVSQPQHF. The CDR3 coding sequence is TGTGCCAGCAGCCCCCTCGGGACAGGGGTCAGCCAGCCCCAGCATTTT.

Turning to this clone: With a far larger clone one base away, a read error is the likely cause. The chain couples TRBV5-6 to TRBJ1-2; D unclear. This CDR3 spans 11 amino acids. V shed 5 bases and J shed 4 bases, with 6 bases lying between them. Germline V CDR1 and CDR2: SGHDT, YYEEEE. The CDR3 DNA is TGTGCCAGCAGTGATCTCTATGGCTACACCTTC. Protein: CASSDLYGYTF.

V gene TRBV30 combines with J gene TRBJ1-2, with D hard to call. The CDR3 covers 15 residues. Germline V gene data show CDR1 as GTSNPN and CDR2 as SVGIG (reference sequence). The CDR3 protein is CAALEHKDNNYGYTF. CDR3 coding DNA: TGTGCTGCCCTAGAACACAAGGATAATAACTATGGCTACACCTTC. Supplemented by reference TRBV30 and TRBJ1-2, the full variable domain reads SQTIHQWPATLVQPVGSPLSLECTVEGTSNPNLYWYRQAAGRGLQLLFYSVGIGQISSEVPQNLSASRPQDRQFILSSKKLLLSDSGFYLCAALEHKDNNYGYTFGSGTRLTVV.

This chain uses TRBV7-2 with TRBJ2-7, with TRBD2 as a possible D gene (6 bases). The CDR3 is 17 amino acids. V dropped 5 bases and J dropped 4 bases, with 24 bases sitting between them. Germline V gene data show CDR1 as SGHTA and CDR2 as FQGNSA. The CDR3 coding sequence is TGTGCCAGCAGCCACACCGATCTAGCGCTCCTCTTTTACGAGCAGTACTTC. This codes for CASSHTDLALLFYEQYF.

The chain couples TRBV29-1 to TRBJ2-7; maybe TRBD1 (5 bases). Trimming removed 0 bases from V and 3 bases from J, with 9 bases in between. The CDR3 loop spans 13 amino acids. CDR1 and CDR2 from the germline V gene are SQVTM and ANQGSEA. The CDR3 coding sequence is TGCAGCGTTGAAGAGGCAGGGCTCTACGAGCAGTACTTC. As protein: CSVEEAGLYEQYF.

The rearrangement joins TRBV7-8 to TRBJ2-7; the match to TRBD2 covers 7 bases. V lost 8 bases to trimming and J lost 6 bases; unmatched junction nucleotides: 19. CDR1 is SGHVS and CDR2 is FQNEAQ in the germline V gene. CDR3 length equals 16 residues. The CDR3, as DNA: TGTGCCAGCGAATCTGGGGAGGGGTCATTTGCCGGCGAGCAGTACTTC. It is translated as CASESGEGSFAGEQYF. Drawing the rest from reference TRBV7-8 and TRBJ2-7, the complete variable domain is GAGVSQSPRYKVAKRGQDVALRCDPISGHVSLFWYQQALGQGPEFLTYFQNEAQLDKSGLPSDRFFAERPEGSVSTLKIQRTQQEDSAVYLCASESGEGSFAGEQYFGPGTRLTVT.

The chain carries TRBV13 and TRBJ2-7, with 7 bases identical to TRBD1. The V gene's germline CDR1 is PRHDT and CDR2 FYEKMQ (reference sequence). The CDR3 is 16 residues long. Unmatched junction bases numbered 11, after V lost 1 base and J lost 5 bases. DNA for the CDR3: TGTGCCAGCAGCTTAGCCGTAGGACAGGAGGATCACGAGCAGTACTTC. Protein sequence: CASSLAVGQEDHEQYF.

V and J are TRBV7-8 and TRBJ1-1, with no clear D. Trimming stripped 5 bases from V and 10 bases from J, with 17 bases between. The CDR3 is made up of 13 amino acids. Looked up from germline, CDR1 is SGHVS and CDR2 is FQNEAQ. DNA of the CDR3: TGTGCCAGCAGCACTTCGCAGGCCAGAGGAGCTTTCTTT. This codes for CASSTSQARGAFF.

In DNA, the CDR3 is TGTGCCAGCAGTCTTGCATTCAAACAGGAGGGCAATCAGCCCCAGCATTTT. Protein sequence: CASSLAFKQEGNQPQHF. The chain uses TRBV28 and TRBJ1-5, with a weak D call TRBD1 (5 bases). This CDR3 is 17 amino acids long. Trimming took off 5 bases at V and 2 bases at J, with 19 bases between the two ends. Germline V gene data show CDR1 as MDHEN and CDR2 as SYDVKM.

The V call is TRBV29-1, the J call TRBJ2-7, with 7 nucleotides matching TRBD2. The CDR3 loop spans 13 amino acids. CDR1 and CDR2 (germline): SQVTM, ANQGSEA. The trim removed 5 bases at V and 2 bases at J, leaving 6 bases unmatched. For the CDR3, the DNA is TGCAGCGTTAATATTGGACTAGCCTACGAGCAGTACTTC. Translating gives CSVNIGLAYEQYF.

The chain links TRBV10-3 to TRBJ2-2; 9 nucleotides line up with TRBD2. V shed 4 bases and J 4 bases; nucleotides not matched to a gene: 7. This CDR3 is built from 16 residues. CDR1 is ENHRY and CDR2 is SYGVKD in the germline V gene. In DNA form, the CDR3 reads TGTGCCATCAGTGTCACCGGGACTAGCAGCACCGGGGAGCTGTTTTTT. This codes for CAISVTGTSSTGELFF.